This T cell receptor beta chain was sequenced for a study of vaccination effects on CD4 cells after COVID-19. Study in general: The participants, recipients of two vaccine doses, got either BNT162b2 or mRNA-1273. General observations from the study: Infection-derived and vaccine-derived clones contracted markedly late after vaccination. The vaccine-induced clones of healthy vaccinees included only 1 of 255 that cross-reacted with common cold coronaviruses.

Before sequencing took place, the ViraFEST assay used viral peptide pools to expand antigen-specific CD4+ T cells. Following 10 days of culture, CD4+ T cells were isolated. Having tested negative for nucleocapsid antibodies, the vaccine recipients showed no prior SARS-CoV-2 infection. This clone was counted only a few times. Its specificity is not known. With V trimmed by 2 bases and J by 3 bases, 11 bases remained unmatched. The V gene's germline CDR1 is SNHLY and CDR2 FYNNEI. This CDR3 has 18 amino acids. Clones were sequenced by immunoSEQ multiplex PCR, and TCRdb holds only the in-frame ones, with some missing. The profile shows tens of thousands of clones, around 72% of them singletons.

Sample: CD4+ T cells from PBMCs cultured with HCoV-OC43 spike peptides, taken before COVID-19 vaccination. Subset meaning: HCoV-OC43 spike overlapping peptide pool stimulation. This chain links TRBV2 with TRBJ1-5; TRBD1 matches at 9 bases. The receptor's source is a human donor who received a COVID-19 vaccine. CDR3 nucleotides: TGTGCCAGCAGTGAATGGGTATCCGGGACAGGGAACAATCAGCCCCAGCATTTT. Its protein product is CASSEWVSGTGNNQPQHF.